Shown below are 18 T cell receptor beta chains from a single sample sequenced in a study of technical replicates of blood from a handful of donors. The method was immunoSEQ multiplex PCR; TCRdb's version includes in-frame clones alone and lacks a portion of them. The data contain roughly 93,000 clones, around 95% of them singletons. Sequencing used T cells isolated from PBMCs. The receptors here all came from a human donor in good health.

V gene TRBV28 combines with J gene TRBJ2-3, with 8 bases identical to TRBD1. V gave up 6 bases and J gave up 4 bases; unmatched junction bases: 9. From germline, CDR1 is MDHEN and CDR2 SYDVKM. The CDR3 loop spans 15 amino acids. The CDR3 sequence is CASSFRGRIADTQYF. CDR3 coding DNA: TGTGCCAGCAGCTTCAGGGGGCGAATCGCAGATACGCAGTATTTT.

In regard to this clone: One end of the junction varies from germline; a read error may be responsible. The chain combines TRBV9 with TRBJ2-1, with 13 nucleotides matching TRBD2. The germline gives CDR1 SGDLS, CDR2 YYNGEE. This CDR3 has 16 amino acids. CDR3 sequence: CASSASFRTSGGEQFF. The CDR3 nucleotides read TGTGCTAGCAGCGCGAGTTTTAGGACTAGCGGGGGCGAGCAGTTCTTC.

The chain recombines TRBV11-3 with TRBJ1-1, with D possibly being TRBD1 (6 bases). V lost 1 base and J lost 6, with 21 bases in between. The CDR3 is 17 residues long. Germline-derived CDR1 and CDR2 are SGHNT and YENEEA. CDR3 sequence reads: CASSLGVFFRGKAEAFF. CDR3 DNA sequence: TGTGCCAGCAGCTTAGGAGTTTTCTTTAGGGGGAAGGCTGAAGCTTTCTTT.

This chain uses TRBV5-4 with TRBJ1-2; 8 bases are a match to TRBD1. V shed 5 bases and J 1 base; nucleotides not matched to a gene: 10. In germline, CDR1 is SGHNT, CDR2 YYREEE (reference sequence). This CDR3 comprises 16 residues. CDR3 sequence reads: CASSTNRQGSNYGYTF. DNA for the CDR3: TGTGCCAGCAGTACTAACCGACAGGGGAGTAACTATGGCTACACCTTC.

The chain couples TRBV6-5 to TRBJ1-2, with unresolved D. With 6 bases removed from V and 6 bases from J, the gap between germline ends came to 14 bases. The germline V gene encodes CDR1 MNHEY and CDR2 SVGAGI. This CDR3 region has 13 residues. CDR3 in amino acids: CASRNCGEDGYTF. CDR3 sequence (DNA): TGTGCCAGCAGGAATTGTGGTGAGGATGGCTACACCTTC.

V usage is TRBV6-5 and J usage is TRBJ2-1; 10 positions agree with TRBD2. V lost 6 bases to trimming and J lost 6 bases; unmatched junction nucleotides: 5. The V gene's germline CDR1 is MNHEY and CDR2 SVGAGI. The CDR3 sequence is 14 residues long. CDR3 protein: CASRGAGGRNEQFF. The CDR3 DNA follows: TGTGCCAGCAGAGGAGCGGGAGGGCGCAATGAGCAGTTCTTC.

As for this clone: One end of the junction fails to match germline, which may point to a read error. The J gene is TRBJ1-2, the V gene TRBV6-1; D perhaps matches TRBD1 (6 bases). Per germline, CDR1 MNHNS and CDR2 SASEGT. The CDR3 loop spans 11 amino acids. The CDR3 bases are TGTGCCAGCAGTGGCATCCGACAGGCACCCTTC. It encodes CASSGIRQAPF.

The chain joins TRBV4-1 to TRBJ2-5, with D unresolved. This CDR3 comprises 14 residues. V lost 1 base and J 5 bases, leaving 11 bases between the germline ends. Germline assignment: CDR1 MGHRA and CDR2 YSYEKL. CDR3 coding DNA: TGCGCCAGCAGCCAAGTACTCTACCGGGAGACCCAGTACTTC. Translated, it gives CASSQVLYRETQYF.

The chain recombines TRBV29-1 with TRBJ1-3, with 10 bases lining up with TRBD1. Germline trimming cut 5 bases from V and 4 bases from J; bases unmatched to any gene: 5. The germline V gene encodes CDR1 SQVTM and CDR2 ANQGSEA. The CDR3 covers 14 residues. This CDR3 is CSVQGQGSGNTIYF. CDR3 DNA sequence: TGCAGCGTTCAGGGACAGGGGTCCGGAAACACCATATATTTT.

The rearrangement joins TRBV4-1 to TRBJ1-1; the D is unclear. Germline lookup yields CDR1 MGHRA and CDR2 YSYEKL. V was cut by 1 base and J by 8 bases, with 11 bases left in between. The CDR3 runs 13 residues. The CDR3 spells CASSQGSEGEAFF. Here the CDR3 DNA reads TGCGCCAGCAGCCAAGGGAGTGAGGGAGAAGCTTTCTTT.

J is TRBJ2-7 and V is TRBV28; 10 bases line up with TRBD2. V was pared by 4 bases and J by 1 base, with 4 bases of the junction left unmatched. In germline, CDR1 is MDHEN, CDR2 SYDVKM. The CDR3 has 15 amino acids. CDR3 residues: CASSSLAGSSYEQYF. Here the CDR3 DNA reads TGTGCCAGCAGTTCACTAGCGGGAAGTTCCTACGAGCAGTACTTC.

This chain joins TRBV29-1 and TRBJ1-3; 9 positions match TRBD1. V lost 5 bases to trimming and J lost 1 base; unmatched junction nucleotides: 12. Germline V gene sequence: CDR1 SQVTM, CDR2 ANQGSEA. This CDR3 comprises 17 residues. The CDR3 DNA follows: TGCAGCGTTTGGCTAGAGGGACAGGGCATGTCTGGAAACACCATATATTTT. This codes for CSVWLEGQGMSGNTIYF.

The sample holds one count of this clone. The chain uses TRBV7-6 and TRBJ2-5; 8 positions agree with TRBD1. The germline V gene encodes CDR1 SGHVS and CDR2 FNYEAQ. This CDR3 contains 14 residues. V shed 4 bases and J 5 bases; nucleotides not matched to a gene: 6. This CDR3 reads CASSSGTGRETQYF. The CDR3 nucleotides are TGTGCCAGCAGCTCCGGGACAGGTCGGGAGACCCAGTACTTC.

This chain links TRBV6-4 with TRBJ1-1; a weak D match, TRBD1 (5 bases). This CDR3 region has 13 residues. From germline, CDR1 is MRHNA and CDR2 SNTAGT. Between the trimmed V and J ends, which lost 6 bases and 3 bases, there was a span of 11 bases. In nucleotides, the CDR3 is TGTGCCAGCAGGGCTTGGGGGGACACTGAAGCTTTCTTT. Its translation: CASRAWGDTEAFF.

This clone was counted once. The J gene is TRBJ1-4, the V gene TRBV25-1; perhaps TRBD1 as D (5 bases). This CDR3 spans 16 amino acids. V was pared by 4 bases and J by 4 bases, with 16 bases between. The germline gives CDR1 MGHDK, CDR2 SYGVNS. CDR3 DNA sequence: TGTGCCAGCAGTGGTCAGGGTCCCCGTCGTAATGAAAAACTGTTTTTT. Translating gives CASSGQGPRRNEKLFF.

CDR3 DNA: TGCGCCAGCAGTCAATCATTGGGACAGGTAAACACTGAAGCTTTCTTT. Translated: CASSQSLGQVNTEAFF. This chain joins TRBV23-1 and TRBJ1-1; TRBD1 aligns across 8 bases. TRBV23-1 is marked as an open reading frame, function uncertain. V lost 0 bases and J lost 2; bases outside the gene matches: 5. CDR3 length: 16 amino acids.

This clone was counted once. DNA of the CDR3: TGTGCCAGCAGCAAAGGTGGGGCGGCGAGATACGAGCAGTACTTC. Protein: CASSKGGAARYEQYF. The rearrangement links TRBV9 to TRBJ2-7; D possibly corresponds to TRBD1 (5 bases). CDR3 length: 15 amino acids. The V end was cut by 4 bases, the J end by 4 bases, with 18 bases between. Germline V gene sequence: CDR1 SGDLS, CDR2 YYNGEE.

The genes are TRBV14 and TRBJ2-1; D might be TRBD2 (7 bases). CDR1 is SGHDN, CDR2 FVKESK, per germline. This CDR3 contains 13 residues. V lost 3 bases and J 9 bases, leaving 12 bases between the germline ends. The DNA of the CDR3 is TGTGCCAGCAGCCACACGAGGGGGGGTGAGCAGTTCTTC. Encoded protein: CASSHTRGGEQFF.